This entry concerns a single T cell receptor (beta chain). Germline CDR1 LGHNT, CDR2 FRNRAP. V gave up 10 bases and J gave up 2 bases; unmatched junction bases: 9. The CDR3 extends over 14 amino acids. During the 2 weeks before they entered the study, exposed participants had met someone with a PCR-confirmed or clinician-diagnosed COVID-19 case. The method was immunoSEQ multiplex PCR; TCRdb's version includes in-frame clones alone and lacks a portion of them. Here the sample spans 300,000 or so clones, under 90% being singletons. The data were obtained in a study of blood T cell repertoires in COVID-19.

This receptor was obtained from a woman aged 45-59 years who had been exposed to COVID-19. The specimen was PBMCs or T cells enriched from blood (not recorded which). This sequence joins TRBV12-5 and TRBJ2-5; 8 nucleotides line up with TRBD1. In DNA form, the CDR3 reads TGTGCTATCTACAGGGGGGCACCTCAAGAGACCCAGTACTTC. It is translated as CAIYRGAPQETQYF.